This TCR beta chain was sequenced for a study of blood T cell repertoires in COVID-19. Study-wide context: There were acute and convalescent COVID-19 samples, and they came from the United States, Italy and Spain. PBMCs, B-cell-depleted T cells, or T cells provided the cDNA or gDNA that made up the material.

The CDR3 sequence is 15 residues long. Germline V gene data show CDR1 as KGHSH and CDR2 as LQKENI. V lost 5 bases, J lost 3 bases, and 6 bases stayed unmatched. Only in-frame clones appear in the TCRdb table, and some are missing; sequencing was by immunoSEQ multiplex PCR. The sample consists of over 200,000 clones, under 90% of them appearing once. Sequenced material: peripheral blood. The rearrangement uses TRBV18 and TRBJ2-1; 8 bases line up with TRBD1. This TCR derives from a man aged 80 or over with acute or convalescent COVID-19. CDR3 protein: CASSNPGTGYNEQFF. CDR3 coding DNA: TGTGCCAGCTCAAACCCCGGGACAGGCTACAATGAGCAGTTCTTC.